This TCR beta chain was observed in a study of blood T cell repertoires in COVID-19. Germline V CDR1 and CDR2: SEHNR, FQNEAQ (reference sequence). CDR3 length equals 14 residues. Losses at the gene ends were 5 bases for V and 10 bases for J; bases not matched to a gene: 8. Profiled with immunoSEQ multiplex PCR; TCRdb holds only in-frame clones, not every one. This table has about 330,000 clones, 89% appearing once. The chain joins TRBV7-9 to TRBJ1-6; 7 bases are shared with TRBD1. The source is a man in his late teens or twenties who had recovered from COVID-19. Sequencing was done on a sample of peripheral blood. The CDR3 DNA is TGTGCCAGCAGCGAATGGGACAGTCACTCACCCCTCCACTTT. This gives the protein CASSEWDSHSPLHF.